A selection of T cell receptor beta chains follows, all from one sample in a study of cytomegalovirus exposure and HLA in healthy donors. Profiled with immunoSEQ multiplex PCR; TCRdb holds only in-frame clones, not every one. The table lists about 20,000 clones. The sample consisted of PBMCs. The receptor source for this set is a man aged 55 to 70 in good health and CMV-seropositive. CDR3s include the opening cysteine and the closing phenylalanine or tryptophan. D genes are given only for firm matches. The size of a clone is reported for some rows only, either as once, few or many, or as a class for expanded clones.

d_call,clone_size,v_call,j_call,cdr3_aa,cdr3_nt
TRBD2,.,TRBV30,TRBJ2-7,CAWSLAGGPVYEQYF,TGTGCCTGGAGTTTAGCGGGAGGGCCCGTCTACGAGCAGTACTTC
.,.,TRBV7-9,TRBJ1-2,CASSPSGYQTTHGYTF,TGTGCCAGCAGTCCATCCGGGTACCAAACTACACATGGCTACACCTTC
.,.,TRBV30,TRBJ1-3,CAWSGASGNTIYF,TGTGCCTGGAGTGGAGCCTCTGGAAACACCATATATTTT
.,.,TRBV6-5,TRBJ2-7,CASRSSYEQYF,TGTGCCAGCAGATCCAGCTACGAGCAGTACTTC
.,.,TRBV7-2,TRBJ1-5,CASSLLQAGTQPQHF,TGTGCCAGCAGCTTACTTCAGGCTGGAACGCAGCCCCAGCATTTT
.,.,TRBV6-1,TRBJ2-7,CASSEIGGGKGADEQYF,TGTGCCAGCAGTGAAATAGGCGGGGGGAAGGGGGCAGACGAGCAGTACTTC
TRBD2,.,TRBV7-8,TRBJ2-2,CASSVRTREYTGELFF,TGTGCCAGCAGCGTACGGACTAGAGAATATACCGGGGAGCTGTTTTTT
.,.,TRBV30,TRBJ2-4,CAGRPREKNIQYF,TGTGCCGGTCGTCCCAGGGAAAAAAACATTCAGTACTTC
.,.,TRBV6-6,TRBJ2-7,CASHPGGRLEQYF,TGTGCCAGCCATCCTGGCGGCAGACTCGAGCAGTACTTC
TRBD1,.,TRBV5-1,TRBJ2-7,CASSSGQGVSYEQYF,TGCGCCAGCAGCTCCGGACAGGGAGTATCCTACGAGCAGTACTTC
TRBD1,.,TRBV6-1,TRBJ1-5,CAVQGRHQPQHF,TGTGCCGTACAGGGGAGGCATCAGCCCCAGCATTTT
.,.,TRBV5-1,TRBJ2-5,CASSSRGTQETQYF,TGCGCCAGCAGTAGTCGGGGAACGCAAGAGACCCAGTACTTC
TRBD1,.,TRBV19,TRBJ1-5,CASSIWGIQGAGNQPQHF,TGTGCCAGTAGTATATGGGGGATTCAGGGGGCGGGCAATCAGCCCCAGCATTTT
.,.,TRBV5-1,TRBJ1-4,CASSTVAGRDEKLFF,TGCGCCAGCAGCACGGTGGCGGGGCGGGATGAAAAACTGTTTTTT
TRBD1,.,TRBV10-2,TRBJ1-1,CASSSLSGTGDTEAFF,TGCGCCAGCAGTTCCCTGTCTGGGACAGGGGACACTGAAGCTTTCTTT
TRBD2,.,TRBV7-9,TRBJ2-7,CASSPGLAGKSYEQYF,TGTGCCAGCAGCCCCGGACTAGCGGGCAAGAGCTACGAGCAGTACTTC
TRBD1,.,TRBV29-1,TRBJ2-5,CSVRRGQGVQETQYF,TGCAGCGTCCGAAGGGGACAGGGGGTCCAAGAGACCCAGTACTTC
.,.,TRBV15,TRBJ1-4,CATSRAGVANEKLFF,TGTGCCACCAGCAGAGCGGGGGTGGCTAATGAAAAACTGTTTTTT
TRBD2,.,TRBV7-2,TRBJ2-7,CASSLDAGGGREQYF,TGTGCCAGCAGCTTAGATGCGGGAGGCGGGCGCGAGCAGTACTTC
.,.,TRBV7-6,TRBJ2-7,CASSLATDSAYEQYF,TGTGCCAGCAGCTTAGCGACGGATAGCGCCTACGAGCAGTACTTC
TRBD1,.,TRBV9,TRBJ1-2,CASSVVRTGVGYTF,TGTGCCAGCAGCGTAGTGAGGACAGGGGTCGGCTACACCTTC
TRBD2,.,TRBV28,TRBJ2-1,CASSWGLDNEQFF,TGTGCCAGCAGTTGGGGACTAGACAATGAGCAGTTCTTC
TRBD2,.,TRBV4-1,TRBJ2-7,CASSPTLATYEQYF,TGCGCCAGCAGCCCTACACTAGCGACCTACGAGCAGTACTTC
.,.,TRBV5-1,TRBJ2-3,CASSEEPGGSTDTQYF,TGCGCCAGCAGCGAGGAGCCAGGGGGGAGCACAGATACGCAGTATTTT
.,.,TRBV6-6,TRBJ1-4,CASSYAGYEKLFF,TGTGCCAGCAGTTACGCAGGGTATGAAAAACTGTTTTTT
TRBD1,.,TRBV6-5,TRBJ2-7,CASHDRGWGEQYF,TGTGCCAGCCATGACAGGGGATGGGGGGAGCAGTACTTC
TRBD2,medium-sized,TRBV5-1,TRBJ2-7,CASSLVPSGAYEQYF,TGCGCCAGCAGCTTGGTGCCTAGCGGAGCCTACGAGCAGTACTTC
.,.,TRBV11-2,TRBJ2-2,CASSLGLNTGELFF,TGTGCCAGCAGCTTAGGGCTGAACACCGGGGAGCTGTTTTTT
.,.,TRBV14,TRBJ2-5,CASSRTDQETQYF,TGTGCCAGCAGCCGGACTGACCAAGAGACCCAGTACTTC
.,.,TRBV7-2,TRBJ1-2,CASSPQYISGYTF,TGTGCCAGCAGCCCCCAGTACATAAGTGGCTACACCTTC
TRBD1,.,TRBV5-1,TRBJ1-2,CASSAGTGVQYGYTF,TGCGCCAGCAGCGCGGGGACAGGGGTTCAATATGGCTACACCTTC
.,.,TRBV27,TRBJ2-7,CASSITGNPYEQYF,TGTGCCAGCAGTATTACAGGGAATCCCTACGAGCAGTACTTC
TRBD2,.,TRBV30,TRBJ2-1,CAWRFPAGHEQFF,TGTGCCTGGAGATTCCCAGCGGGACATGAGCAGTTCTTC
.,.,TRBV5-1,TRBJ2-3,CASSPSTSQDTQYF,TGCGCCAGCAGCCCCTCGACTAGTCAGGATACGCAGTATTTT
.,.,TRBV29-1,TRBJ1-1,CSVGARGGTEAFF,TGCAGCGTTGGAGCCAGGGGTGGGACTGAAGCTTTCTTT
TRBD2,.,TRBV29-1,TRBJ2-1,CSVEWSRREDGYPYNEQFF,TGCAGCGTTGAATGGTCTAGGCGGGAGGATGGTTACCCCTACAATGAGCAGTTCTTC
TRBD2,.,TRBV30,TRBJ2-1,CAWSAASGYNEQFF,TGTGCCTGGAGTGCGGCTAGCGGGTACAATGAGCAGTTCTTC
TRBD1,.,TRBV18,TRBJ2-2,CASSTGTGNTGELFF,TGTGCCAGCTCAACCGGGACAGGGAACACCGGGGAGCTGTTTTTT
.,.,TRBV6-1,TRBJ1-3,CASSSRASGNTIYF,TGTGCCAGCAGTAGTCGCGCCTCTGGAAACACCATATATTTT
.,.,TRBV29-1,TRBJ2-1,CSVEGRLEYNEQFF,TGCAGCGTTGAGGGTAGATTGGAGTACAATGAGCAGTTCTTC
.,.,TRBV5-1,TRBJ1-1,CASSFVANTEAFF,TGCGCCAGCAGCTTCGTGGCGAACACTGAAGCTTTCTTT
.,.,TRBV15,TRBJ2-2,CATSRVGAGELFF,TGTGCCACCAGCAGAGTAGGGGCTGGGGAGCTGTTTTTT
.,.,TRBV5-1,TRBJ2-1,CASSLQSGYNEQFF,TGCGCCAGCAGCTTGCAGTCAGGGTACAATGAGCAGTTCTTC
.,.,TRBV4-1,TRBJ2-2,CASSQDEGQPRTGELFF,TGCGCCAGCAGCCAAGATGAGGGACAACCACGGACCGGGGAGCTGTTTTTT
TRBD1,.,TRBV7-9,TRBJ1-4,CASRPTGVREKLFF,TGTGCCAGCAGACCGACAGGGGTGAGGGAAAAACTGTTTTTT
TRBD2,.,TRBV6-4,TRBJ2-3,CASRLAGRGHLGDTQYF,TGTGCCAGCAGACTAGCGGGGAGGGGTCACCTAGGAGATACGCAGTATTTT